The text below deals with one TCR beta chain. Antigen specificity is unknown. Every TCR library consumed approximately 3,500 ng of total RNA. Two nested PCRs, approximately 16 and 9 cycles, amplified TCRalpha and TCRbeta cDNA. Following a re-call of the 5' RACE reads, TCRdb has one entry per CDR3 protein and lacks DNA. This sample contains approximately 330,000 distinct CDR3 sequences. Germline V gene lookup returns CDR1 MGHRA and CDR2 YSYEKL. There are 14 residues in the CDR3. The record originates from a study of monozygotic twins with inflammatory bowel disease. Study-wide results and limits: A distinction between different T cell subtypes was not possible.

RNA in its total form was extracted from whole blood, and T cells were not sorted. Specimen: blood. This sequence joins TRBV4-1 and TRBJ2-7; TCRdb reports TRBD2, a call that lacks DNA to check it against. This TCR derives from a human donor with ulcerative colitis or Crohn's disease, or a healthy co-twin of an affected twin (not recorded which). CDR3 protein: CASSQGLAGGEQYF.